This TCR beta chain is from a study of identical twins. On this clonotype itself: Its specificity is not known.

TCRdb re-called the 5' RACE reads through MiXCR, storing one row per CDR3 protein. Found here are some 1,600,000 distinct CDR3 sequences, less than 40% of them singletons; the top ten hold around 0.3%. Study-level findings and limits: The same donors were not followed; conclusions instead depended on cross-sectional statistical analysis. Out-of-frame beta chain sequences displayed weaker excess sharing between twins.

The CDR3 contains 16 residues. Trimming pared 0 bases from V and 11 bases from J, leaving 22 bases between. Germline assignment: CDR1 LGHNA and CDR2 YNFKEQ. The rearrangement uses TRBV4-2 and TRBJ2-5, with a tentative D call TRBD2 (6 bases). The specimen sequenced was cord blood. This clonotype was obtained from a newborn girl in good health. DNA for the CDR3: TGTGCCAGCAGCCAAGAAACGGCGGGGAGGAGAAATGAGCAGTACTTC. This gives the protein CASSQETAGRRNEQYF.